This T cell receptor (beta chain) was identified in a study of T cell responses to AZD1222 COVID-19 vaccine (dated by TCRdb to about 2021). Looking at the study overall: Because spike-specific TCR depth and breadth did not differ between the two schedules, AZD1222 recipients who got a second dose at roughly 4 weeks were pooled with those who got a second dose at roughly 12 weeks. TCR sequencing was performed for 233 trial participants, of whom around 200 were given two doses of AZD1222 and approximately 26 were given two doses of MenACWY control vaccine. Trial participants were enrolled by age into subgroups of 18-55, 56-69 and 70-plus years, and around 150, 28 and 57 TCR-sequenced participants, respectively, were included in these subgroups.

The CDR3 regions of human TCRbeta chains were subjected to immunosequencing. As for the authors' bioinformatics: TCRs in the repertoires were matched against a reference library of SARS-CoV-2-specific TCRs that had been generated with the MIRA antigen-specificity platform. Breadth meant the fraction of unique TCRs that were SARS-CoV-2-associated, whereas depth meant the fraction of total T cells that were SARS-CoV-2-associated. Each spike-specific TCR was assigned to its reactive spike region and to a CD4 or CD8 class using the MIRA data. Log10-transformed breadth and depth values were compared by one-way ANOVA with Sidak's multiple comparisons tests. The source is immuneACCESS, and TCRdb retained only in-frame sequences with V and J called. Part of the clones is not carried over; for the studies checked, unresolved V genes explain less than half of this, and the remainder is unexplained. V, J and clone size were drawn from that table, and D and trimming were deduced from the DNA. In all, the sample holds around 100,000 clones, and 80% to 95% of those were seen once. In total, the top ten clones hold 4.8% of the sample.

Broad study findings and their caveats: The whole spike protein was spanned by vaccine-associated CD4 TCRs, and dominant responses were seen in regions 160-218 and 743-854. In the small 56-69-year group, the increase in depth fell short of significance, most likely because of low power. Conclusions about previously exposed vaccinees are limited, since just five to seven AZD1222 recipients were seropositive for SARS-CoV-2 at baseline. After two AZD1222 doses, spike-specific TCR breadth and depth were significantly higher than at day 0 and than in MenACWY recipients. Because no day 14 peak-response samples were available, repertoires were characterized only after the peak T cell response. Participants were mostly white British and included more females than males, and it was suggested by the authors that clonal diversity may have been underestimated. Reportedly, almost half of the unique spike-specific TCRs recognized epitopes lying outside the regions that are mutated in the B.1.351 and B.1.1.7 variants.

The sample's time point label, in plain terms: baseline before first vaccination. The vaccinee samples were drawn from two UK trials, COV001 and COV002, one of which was a single-blind randomized controlled phase 2/3 trial testing AZD1222 (ChAdOx1 nCoV-19) in healthy adults. For TCRbeta chain sequencing, PBMC samples from trial participants were taken at day 0 and at day 28 after the second dose. The CDR3 contains 13 residues, cysteine and phenylalanine counted. The CDR3 DNA has 39 bases and is translated from base 1. V is cut by 3 bases and J by 5 bases, and the space between the germline ends is 8 bases. CDR1 and CDR2 (GTSNPN, SVGIG) derive from the germline V gene (reference sequence). This clone has more than one count but fewer than ten. Its antigen remains unidentified. No qualities accompany the bases; no much larger clone lies one base away.

The specimen was peripheral blood, collected on day 0 of AZD1222 vaccination. Here the chain combines TRBV30 and TRBJ1-6; the D gene cannot be resolved reliably. The sequence was obtained from an adult in good health. DNA sequence: TGTGCCTGGAGCCGGGCTAATAATTCACCCCTCCACTTT. This gives the protein CAWSRANNSPLHF.